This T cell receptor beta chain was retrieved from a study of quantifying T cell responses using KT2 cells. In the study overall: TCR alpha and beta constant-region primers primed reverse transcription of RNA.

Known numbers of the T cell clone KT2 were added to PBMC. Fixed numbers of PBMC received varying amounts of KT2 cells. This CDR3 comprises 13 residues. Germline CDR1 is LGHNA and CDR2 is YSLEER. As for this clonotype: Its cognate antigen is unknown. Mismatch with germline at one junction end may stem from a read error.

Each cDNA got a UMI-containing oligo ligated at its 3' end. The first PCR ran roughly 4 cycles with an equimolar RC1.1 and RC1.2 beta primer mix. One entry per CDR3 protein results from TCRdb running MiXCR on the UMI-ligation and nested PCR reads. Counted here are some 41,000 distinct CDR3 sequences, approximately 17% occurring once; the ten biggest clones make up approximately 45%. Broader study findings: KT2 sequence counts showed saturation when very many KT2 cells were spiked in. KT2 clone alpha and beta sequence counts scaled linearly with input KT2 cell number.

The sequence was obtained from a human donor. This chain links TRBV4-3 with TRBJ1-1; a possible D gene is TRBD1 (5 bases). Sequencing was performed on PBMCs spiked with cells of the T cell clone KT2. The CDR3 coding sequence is TGCGCCAGCAGCCGGGGCTTGAAAACTGAAGCTTTCTTT. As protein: CASSRGLKTEAFF.